This T cell receptor beta chain was sequenced in a study of shared clonotypes between healthy human individuals. Overall study findings and caveats: Compared with memory subsets, naive subsets generally had larger estimated richness.

The V end lost 0 bases, the J end lost 6 bases, and 16 bases lay between the germline ends. Germline V gene lookup returns CDR1 SGHRS and CDR2 YFSETQ. CDR3 size: 16 residues. As to this clone: The antigen is undetermined.

Sorted-subset replicate PCR reactions contained approximately 190 ng DNA, corresponding to about 30,000 T cell genomes. This table comes from immunoSEQ multiplex PCR, and its TCRdb copy is limited to in-frame clones, with some not included. The sample has 2 million to 2.5 million clones, 85% to 95% seen once; the top ten hold around 0.13%. The receptor was isolated from a man between 18 and 29 years old in good health. This chain links TRBV5-1 with TRBJ2-4; D is perhaps TRBD2 (6 bases). Sequencing was done on a sample of naive CD4+ T cells sorted from blood. Subset: CD45RA+ positively selected. CDR3 loop: CASSLVPYTGGNIQYF. The CDR3 DNA follows: TGCGCCAGCAGCTTGGTCCCCTATACCGGGGGAAACATTCAGTACTTC.